The 15 T cell receptor beta chains below were found in one sample sequenced in a study of T cell responses to AZD1222 COVID-19 vaccine. TCRdb's table, derived via immunoSEQ multiplex PCR, lists solely in-frame clones and lacks some. The table records 110,000 to 150,000 clones, 80% to 90% of them present only once. The material sequenced was peripheral blood, taken on day 0 of AZD1222 vaccination. These receptors were collected from an adult in good health.

The sample holds a few counts of this clone. The CDR3 nucleotides are TGTGCCAGCAGTAGCCCTGACAGTCGGGGTGGCTACACCTTC. Encoded protein: CASSSPDSRGGYTF. V is TRBV7-2 and J is TRBJ1-2; D might be TRBD1 (5 bases). This CDR3 is built from 14 residues. Trimming pared 6 bases from V and 7 bases from J, leaving 18 bases between. CDR1 and CDR2 from the germline V gene are SGHTA and FQGNSA.

The chain uses TRBV4-1 and TRBJ1-2; D gene uncertain. The ends were cut back, 1 base at V and 2 bases at J, with 5 bases in the middle. CDR3 length: 13 residues. The germline CDR1 and CDR2 sequences are MGHRA and YSYEKL. The CDR3: CASSQVDNYGYTF. DNA for the CDR3: TGCGCCAGCAGCCAAGTCGACAACTATGGCTACACCTTC.

V usage is TRBV5-6 and J usage is TRBJ2-5, with 10 positions matching TRBD2. The CDR3 length is 16 residues. Germline loops: CDR1 SGHDT, CDR2 YYEEEE. Unmatched junction bases numbered 9, after V lost 4 bases and J lost 3 bases. This CDR3 is CASSRRTSGTKETQYF. CDR3 DNA: TGTGCCAGCAGCCGGCGCACTAGCGGGACCAAAGAGACCCAGTACTTC.

The rearrangement joins TRBV19 to TRBJ2-7, with 7 bases fitting TRBD1. V was clipped by 4 bases and J by 2 bases; unmatched bases: 2. The CDR3 totals 13 residues. Germline-derived CDR1 and CDR2 are LNHDA and SQIVND (reference sequence). DNA for the CDR3: TGTGCCAGTAGTAAGGGACAGCCCTACGAGCAGTACTTC. Residues: CASSKGQPYEQYF.

This chain uses TRBV6-6 with TRBJ2-7; tentative D call: TRBD2 (6 bases). V lost 4 bases to trimming and J lost 0 bases, with 10 bases between them. The length of the CDR3 is 14 residues. From germline, CDR1 is MNHNY and CDR2 SVGAGI (reference sequence). CDR3 sequence (DNA): TGTGCCAGCAGTTCGGCGGGGAACTCCTACGAGCAGTACTTC. This codes for CASSSAGNSYEQYF.

V usage is TRBV5-4 and J usage is TRBJ2-1, with D unclear. The CDR3 runs to 15 residues. Trimming took 2 bases from V and 2 from J, leaving 11 bases between them. Looked up from germline, CDR1 is SGHNT and CDR2 is YYREEE (reference sequence). Here the CDR3 reads CASSFGARPYNEQFF. The CDR3 coding sequence is TGTGCCAGCAGCTTCGGTGCCCGCCCCTACAATGAGCAGTTCTTC.

This chain joins TRBV7-9 and TRBJ1-5; the D gene is possibly TRBD1 (5 bases). Germline-derived CDR1 and CDR2 are SEHNR and FQNEAQ (reference sequence). V lost 3 bases to trimming and J lost 0 bases, with 12 bases between them. This CDR3 has 16 amino acids. CDR3 protein: CASSLGRGYSNQPQHF. The CDR3 region has the DNA TGTGCCAGCAGCTTGGGACGAGGTTATAGCAATCAGCCCCAGCATTTT.

This rearrangement joins TRBV4-2 to TRBJ2-2; perhaps TRBD1 as D (6 bases). V was clipped by 4 bases and J by 3 bases, with 15 bases between them. In germline, CDR1 is LGHNA, CDR2 YNFKEQ. This CDR3 has 16 residues. CDR3 residues: CASSPQQGPDTGELFF. The DNA for the CDR3 is TGTGCCAGCAGCCCGCAACAGGGACCGGACACCGGGGAGCTGTTTTTT.

Comment on this clone: Distinct nucleotide sequences in the sample also encode this CDR3. V is TRBV27 and J is TRBJ2-7; the match to TRBD1 covers 9 bases. CDR1 and CDR2 from the germline V gene are MNHEY and SMNVEV (reference sequence). The CDR3 length is 14 residues. J lost 2 bases, V lost 5 bases, and 4 bases had no gene match. The CDR3 protein is CASSKGQGAYEQYF. DNA for the CDR3: TGTGCCAGCAGTAAGGGACAGGGTGCCTACGAGCAGTACTTC.

The chain employs TRBV30 and TRBJ1-5; TRBD1 is a possible D gene (6 bases). The CDR3 totals 14 residues. Germline CDR1 is GTSNPN and CDR2 is SVGIG (reference sequence). V shed 3 bases and J shed 0 bases, with 9 bases lying between them. For the CDR3, the DNA is TGTGCCTGGAGCCTCAGGGGTAGCAATCAGCCCCAGCATTTT. It encodes CAWSLRGSNQPQHF.

The chain is built from TRBV19 and TRBJ2-7, with TRBD2 matching 9 bases. The CDR3 length is 16 residues. Germline V lookup: CDR1 LNHDA, CDR2 SQIVND (reference sequence). Losses at the gene ends were 5 bases for V and 0 bases for J; bases not matched to a gene: 8. The CDR3 nucleotides read TGTGCCAGTAGTCACTCTAGCGGGGCCAGCTCCTACGAGCAGTACTTC. Its translation: CASSHSSGASSYEQYF.

This clone was counted between two and nine times. The V call is TRBV30, the J call TRBJ1-2; D might be TRBD1 (6 bases). With 2 bases removed from V and 4 bases from J, the gap between germline ends came to 17 bases. The CDR3 covers 15 residues. Germline values: CDR1 GTSNPN, CDR2 SVGIG (reference sequence). CDR3 sequence: CAWSLNGQPFYGYTF. CDR3 in DNA: TGTGCCTGGAGTCTGAATGGACAGCCCTTCTATGGCTACACCTTC. Together with reference TRBV30 and TRBJ1-2, the CDR3 gives the full variable domain: SQTIHQWPATLVQPVGSPLSLECTVEGTSNPNLYWYRQAAGRGLQLLFYSVGIGQISSEVPQNLSASRPQDRQFILSSKKLLLSDSGFYLCAWSLNGQPFYGYTFGSGTRLTVV.

The genes are TRBV24-1 and TRBJ2-1, with D hard to call. The CDR3 extends over 15 amino acids. The germline CDR1 and CDR2 sequences are KGHDR and SFDVKD. V dropped 9 bases and J dropped 0 bases, with 14 bases sitting between them. The CDR3 region is CATCCESSSYNEQFF. DNA of the CDR3: TGTGCCACCTGTTGTGAGAGTAGCTCCTACAATGAGCAGTTCTTC.

This clone has only one observation. The chain combines TRBV7-3 with TRBJ2-5; 7 bases align to TRBD1. The length of the CDR3 is 13 residues. The germline CDR1 and CDR2 sequences are SGHTA and FQGTGA. Trimming took 2 bases from V and 5 from J; bases not matched to a gene: 2. CDR3 sequence reads: CASSLSRGETQYF. CDR3 coding DNA: TGTGCCAGCAGCTTATCCAGGGGGGAGACCCAGTACTTC.

The chain uses TRBV5-1 and TRBJ2-7; the D is unclear. The CDR3 sequence is 17 residues long. The V gene's germline CDR1 is SGHRS and CDR2 YFSETQ. The V gene lost 0 bases and the J gene lost 0 bases, with 16 bases spanning the gap. The CDR3 nucleotides read TGCGCCAGCAGCTTGGTAGGTGGCGGTTATAGCTCCTACGAGCAGTACTTC. It is translated as CASSLVGGGYSSYEQYF.